This T cell receptor (beta chain) was documented in a study of response to subunit inactivated influenza vaccine (dated by TCRdb to between 2018 and 2020). In terms of the full investigation: Deep quantitative T cell receptor repertoire profiling was used in the study to track responses to a trivalent subunit inactivated influenza vaccine. What the study reported, not specific to this receptor: According to the authors, only a limited number of new T cells may be recruited by each seasonal influenza vaccination.

This clonotype was observed a handful of times. Its binding antigen is unknown. No per-base quality is available; no much larger clone lies one base away. The library was prepared using RT-PCR. Instrument used: Illumina HiSeq 2500. The raw public reads went through TCRdb reprocessing: fastp at Q25, MiXCR clone calling, in-frame beta chains kept. Records with the same CDR3 protein are collapsed into one entry carrying the most frequent genes and DNA. For this sample there are about 620,000 distinct CDR3 sequences; 12% appear just once. Of the sample, 10% is held by the ten largest clones. This TCR was recovered from a man between 45 and 60 years old who received an inactivated influenza vaccine. Donor details come from another sample of the same person, matched by shared clones. Sequenced material: PBMCs from blood, taken on the day of vaccination.

CDR3 reads: CSARTSGKETQYF. DNA sequence: TGCAGTGCTCGGACTAGCGGGAAAGAGACCCAGTACTTC. The V gene is TRBV20-1 and the J gene is TRBJ2-5, with 12 bases aligning to TRBD2. The germline V gene (reference sequence) provides CDR1 DFQATT and CDR2 SNEGSKA. V is cut back by 5 bases and J by 3 bases, with 1 base in the junction unmatched. There are 13 amino acids in the CDR3, from cysteine to phenylalanine inclusive. The entry retains the CDR3 DNA only, 39 bases that are in frame from base 1.